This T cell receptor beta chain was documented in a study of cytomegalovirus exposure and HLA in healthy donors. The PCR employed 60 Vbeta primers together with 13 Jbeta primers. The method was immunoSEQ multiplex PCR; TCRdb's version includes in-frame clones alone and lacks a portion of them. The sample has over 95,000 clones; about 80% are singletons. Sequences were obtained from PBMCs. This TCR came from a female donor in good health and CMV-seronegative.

CDR3 sequence: CASSETGTANYGYTF. Here the CDR3 DNA reads TGTGCCAGCAGTGAAACAGGAACCGCTAACTATGGCTACACCTTC. V is TRBV2 and J is TRBJ1-2; tentatively, D is TRBD1 (5 bases). The germline V and J ends were trimmed by 2 bases and 0 bases, with 10 bases remaining between them. The CDR3 is made up of 15 amino acids. The germline V gene has CDR1 SNHLY and CDR2 FYNNEI. Combining the CDR3 with reference TRBV2 and TRBJ1-2 gives the whole variable domain EPEVTQTPSHQVTQMGQEVILRCVPISNHLYFYWYRQILGQKVEFLVSFYNNEISEKSEIFDDQFSVERPDGSNFTLKIRSTKLEDSAMYFCASSETGTANYGYTFGSGTRLTVV.